Described below is a single T cell receptor (beta chain) sequence and its context. The use of a sample-barcoded 5' primer and a J-beta primer mix characterized a second PCR of about 6 to 12 cycles. TCRdb redid the calling of the 5' RACE reads with MiXCR, one entry per CDR3 protein. The table records 450,000 to 600,000 distinct CDR3 sequences, about 27% of them present only once. The data were obtained in a study of blood T cells in healthy people across ages. Donation came from healthy Caucasian individuals in Russia who were aged roughly 6 to 95. Samples had at least 6 million PBMCs isolated from them. Germline values: CDR1 LNHNV, CDR2 YYDKDF (reference sequence). The CDR3 extends over 15 amino acids. The V gene end was trimmed by 5 bases and the J gene end by 6 bases; junction bases not matched to a gene: 5. These records were also assigned to another study, of T cells of mothers and their children.

This TCR derives from a boy younger than 10 in good health. The source material was blood. The J gene is TRBJ2-1, the V gene TRBV15; the match to TRBD2 covers 12 bases. This CDR3 is CATSFQTSGSNEQFF. The CDR3 nucleotides read TGTGCCACCAGCTTCCAGACTAGCGGGAGCAATGAGCAGTTCTTC.